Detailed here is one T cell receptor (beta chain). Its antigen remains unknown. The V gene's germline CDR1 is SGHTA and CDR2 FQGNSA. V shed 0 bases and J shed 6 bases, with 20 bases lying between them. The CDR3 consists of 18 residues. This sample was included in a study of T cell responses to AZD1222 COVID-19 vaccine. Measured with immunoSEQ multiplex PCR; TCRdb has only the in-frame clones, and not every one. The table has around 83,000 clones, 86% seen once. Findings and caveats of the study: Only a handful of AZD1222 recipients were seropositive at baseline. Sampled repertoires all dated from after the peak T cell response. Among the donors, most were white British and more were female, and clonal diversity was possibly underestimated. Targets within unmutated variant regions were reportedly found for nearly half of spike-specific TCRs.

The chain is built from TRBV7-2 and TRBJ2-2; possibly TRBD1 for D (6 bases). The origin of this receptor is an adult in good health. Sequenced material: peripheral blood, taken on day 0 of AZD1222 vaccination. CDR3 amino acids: CASSLARLQGLGPGELFF. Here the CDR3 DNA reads TGTGCCAGCAGCTTAGCGAGGCTTCAGGGGTTAGGCCCCGGGGAGCTGTTTTTT.